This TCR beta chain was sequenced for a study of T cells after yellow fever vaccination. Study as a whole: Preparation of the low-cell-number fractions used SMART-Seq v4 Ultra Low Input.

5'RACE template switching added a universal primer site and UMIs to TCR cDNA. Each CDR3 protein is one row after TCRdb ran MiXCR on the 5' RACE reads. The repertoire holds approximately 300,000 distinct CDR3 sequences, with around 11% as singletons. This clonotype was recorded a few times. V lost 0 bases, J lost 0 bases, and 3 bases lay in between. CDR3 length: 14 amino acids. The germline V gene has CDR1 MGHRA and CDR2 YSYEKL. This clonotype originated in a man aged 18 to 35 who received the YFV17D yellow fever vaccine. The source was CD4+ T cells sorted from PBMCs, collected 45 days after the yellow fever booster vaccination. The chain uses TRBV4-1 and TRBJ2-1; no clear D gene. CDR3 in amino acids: CASSQDGSYNEQFF. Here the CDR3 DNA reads TGCGCCAGCAGCCAAGACGGCTCCTACAATGAGCAGTTCTTC.